This is a list of T cell receptor beta chains from one sample in a study of shared clonotypes between healthy human individuals. The repertoire was sequenced with immunoSEQ multiplex PCR; TCRdb's copy has only in-frame clones and lacks some. The top ten clones hold about 0.35% of a sample with 1,400,000 or so clones, 98% of them seen once. Material for sequencing was naive CD4+ T cells sorted from blood. The receptors stem from a man aged 30 to 45 in good health. CDR3s include the opening cysteine and the closing phenylalanine or tryptophan. Each record gives: V gene, clone size, J gene, CDR3 protein. Expanded clones are given a class, and other clones once, few, many or no size at all.

TRBV19	once	TRBJ2-1	CASKWAASDEQFF
TRBV5-1	once	TRBJ2-1	CASSLGSPYNEQFF
TRBV28	.	TRBJ1-1	CASSAQGRETEAFF
TRBV30	.	TRBJ2-1	CAWSDRGERVAQFF
TRBV30	few	TRBJ1-2	CACPYGYTF
TRBV7-9	.	TRBJ2-7	CASSARQSYYEQYF
TRBV5-4	.	TRBJ1-1	CASSLEPGQGLAFF
TRBV2	.	TRBJ2-3	CASRGTSGRTDTQYF
TRBV2	.	TRBJ2-5	CASSEVSITRQETQYF
TRBV2	.	TRBJ2-7	CASSEEVAGVYEQYF
TRBV18	.	TRBJ1-2	CASSLTAFGGYGYTF
TRBV2	.	TRBJ2-5	CASTFRGQETQYF
TRBV19	.	TRBJ2-6	CASSRRSGANVLTF